This T cell receptor (beta chain) was documented in a study of Graves' ophthalmopathy and Graves' hyperthyroidism. Study-wide context: Peripheral blood was obtained at first diagnosis, ahead of any treatment.

General study findings and limits: Stable hyperthyroidism and ophthalmopathy were told apart by a 13-signature model, which achieved about 88% sensitivity and roughly 76% specificity. Thyroid clonotypes that were expanded above 0.001 frequency mostly also appeared in blood.

This clonotype was recorded many times. Its antigen is as yet unknown. Amplifying from RNA transcripts, the study obtained TCR beta CDR3 regions. First-round RT-PCR with HTBI primers preceded a second-round multiplex PCR. TCRdb reanalysed the multiplex PCR reads using MiXCR and keeps one entry per CDR3 protein. The table includes 150,000 to 200,000 distinct CDR3 sequences, roughly 36% detected once. V was clipped by 1 base and J by 2 bases, with 9 bases between them. CDR1 is DFQATT, CDR2 SNEGSKA, per germline (reference sequence). The CDR3 is made up of 13 amino acids. Other autoimmune diseases, uncontrolled infections, pregnancy or lactation ruled patients out of participation.

Specimen: peripheral blood. The receptor was isolated from a man younger than 45 with Graves' ophthalmopathy. V gene TRBV20-1 combines with J gene TRBJ2-7; D is perhaps TRBD2 (6 bases). The CDR3 reads CSARVGRPYEQYF. Written as DNA, the CDR3 is TGCAGTGCTAGAGTAGGGAGGCCCTACGAGCAGTACTTC.